The next 4 T cell receptor beta chains were all read from a single sample in a study of radiation and T cells in renal cell carcinoma. Assay used: immunoSEQ multiplex PCR; TCRdb lists only in-frame clones, some missing. The sample has about 130,000 clones, 88% seen once. Time point noted: blood 2 weeks post-SBRT. The treatment denotes: 15 Gy SBRT to primary tumor, nephrectomy 4 weeks later. The sample was blood, taken from a patient whose treatment included radiotherapy and nephrectomy. The receptors here all came from a woman in her seventies with renal cell carcinoma.

This clone was counted once. The chain combines TRBV7-8 with TRBJ2-1; 7 bases fit TRBD1. The length of the CDR3 is 16 residues. Germline V lookup: CDR1 SGHVS, CDR2 FQNEAQ. With 1 base clipped from V and 5 bases from J, the junction kept 8 bases outside the gene matches. CDR3 amino acids: CASSLVGRGKNNEQFF. The CDR3 bases are TGTGCCAGCAGCTTAGTCGGCAGGGGGAAGAACAATGAGCAGTTCTTC.

This rearrangement joins TRBV11-3 to TRBJ2-2, with D unresolved. Germline CDR1 is SGHNT and CDR2 is YENEEA. Trimming left V 4 bases short and J 0 bases short, with 9 bases between. CDR3 size: 15 residues. CDR3 amino acids: CASSSLSANTGELFF. CDR3 in DNA: TGTGCCAGCAGCTCCCTGTCAGCGAACACCGGGGAGCTGTTTTTT.

The rearrangement uses TRBV30 and TRBJ2-1; 11 nucleotides match TRBD1. The CDR3 sequence is 17 residues long. The V segment lost 3 bases and the J segment 8 bases; nucleotides outside the gene matches: 15. Per the germline V gene, CDR1 is GTSNPN and CDR2 is SVGIG (reference sequence). Written as DNA, the CDR3 is TGTGCCTGGAGCGACGGATTGGACAGGGGGCCGAAGGATGAGCAGTTCTTC. Translation: CAWSDGLDRGPKDEQFF.

V gene TRBV14 combines with J gene TRBJ1-1, with D unresolved. The CDR3 runs 15 residues. V dropped 1 base and J dropped 5 bases, with 14 bases sitting between them. The V gene's germline CDR1 is SGHDN and CDR2 FVKESK. Written as DNA, the CDR3 is TGTGCCAGCAGCCAAGCCAGCTCGGGGAGAACTGAAGCTTTCTTT. Translation: CASSQASSGRTEAFF.